This TCR beta chain was captured in a study of OX40 agonist ivuxolimab in advanced cancers. As for the study in general: Prior anti-PD-1, anti-PD-L1 or anti-CTLA-4 therapy did not bar entry, and 40% had some.

V dropped 1 base and J dropped 4 bases, with 3 bases sitting between them. The CDR3 runs 12 residues. The germline V gene has CDR1 SNHLY and CDR2 FYNNEI. TCRdb's table, derived via immunoSEQ multiplex PCR, lists solely in-frame clones and lacks some. The sample holds around 48,000 clones, 60% to 80% seen once. Findings of the study overall: In CD8+ T cells, expanded clones were on average more numerous than in CD4+. In the expanded peripheral T cells, antigen specificity was never determined. There were also nonresponders showing low normalized T-cell clonal expansion.

Notes on this clone: Its antigen remains unknown.

This clonotype originated in an adult with an advanced solid tumor such as melanoma, head and neck, liver or kidney cancer. The chain recombines TRBV2 with TRBJ2-3; D is undetermined. The material was CD4+ or CD8+ T cells sorted from blood, obtained in a trial of the OX40 agonist ivuxolimab. The CDR3 DNA sequence: TGTGCCAGCAGTGAAGGGCCAGATACGCAGTATTTT. This codes for CASSEGPDTQYF.